Presented here are 11 T cell receptor beta chains from one specimen sequenced in a study of beta chain features in type 1 diabetes. Which antigens these TCRs recognize remains unknown. Expressed TCRB transcripts were sequenced, since all the RNA that had been isolated was reverse transcribed. Here immunoSEQ multiplex PCR was the method, and the copy in TCRdb shows in-frame clones only, minus some. The sample lists over 55,000 clones; around 56% were seen once. Regarding the study as a whole: For Type 1 diabetes patients, all four CD4+ subsets carried TCRB CDR3s that were moderately but significantly shorter.

The specimen sequenced was Tregs from blood. These receptors came from a woman between 40 and 55 years old with type 1 diabetes.

This clone was seen just once. This rearrangement joins TRBV5-1 to TRBJ2-7, with D unclear. Per the germline V gene, CDR1 is SGHRS and CDR2 is YFSETQ. Trimming pared 0 bases from V and 7 bases from J, leaving 14 bases between. The CDR3 sequence is 14 residues long. The CDR3 DNA follows: TGCGCCAGCAGCTTGGGAGCCCAGGTACGGGAGCAGTACTTC. As protein: CASSLGAQVREQYF.

This clone occurred a few times. V and J are TRBV7-2 and TRBJ1-2; a possible D gene is TRBD1 (5 bases). Trimming shortened V by 9 bases and J by 7 bases, and 15 bases separated the two germline ends. In germline, CDR1 is SGHTA, CDR2 FQGNSA. The CDR3 has 12 amino acids. CDR3 sequence: CARQSGEGGYTF. The CDR3 DNA follows: TGTGCCAGACAATCGGGGGAGGGTGGCTACACCTTC.

The chain employs TRBV6-1 and TRBJ2-2; tentatively, D is TRBD2 (6 bases). The V end lost 6 bases, the J end lost 4 bases, and 12 bases lay between the germline ends. This CDR3 spans 14 amino acids. CDR1 is MNHNS, CDR2 SASEGT, per germline. The CDR3 region is CASSRGRVTGELFF. The CDR3 DNA sequence: TGTGCCAGCAGCCGGGGGAGAGTCACCGGGGAGCTGTTTTTT.

The V and J genes are TRBV6-6 and TRBJ1-6, with TRBD1 matching 7 bases. The CDR3 extends over 16 amino acids. Germline CDR1 and CDR2: MNHNY and SVGAGI (reference sequence). Trimming removed 6 bases from V and 3 bases from J; junction bases left unmatched: 8. The CDR3 DNA follows: TGTGCCAGCAGAACGACAGGGAGAGGCTATAATTCACCCCTCCACTTT. Translated, it gives CASRTTGRGYNSPLHF.

This clone was seen a handful of times. The chain combines TRBV6-5 with TRBJ2-7; the match to TRBD2 covers 11 bases. Trimming cost V 5 bases and J 3 bases; bases outside gene matches: 3. Germline CDR1 reads MNHEY; CDR2 reads SVGAGI. The CDR3 sequence is 14 residues long. The DNA for the CDR3 is TGTGCCAGCAGTGGGCTAGCGGGGGGCTACGAGCAGTACTTC. This gives the protein CASSGLAGGYEQYF.

This clone was counted only a few times. V gene TRBV7-3 combines with J gene TRBJ2-7; tentative D call: TRBD2 (5 bases). V was pared by 5 bases and J by 3 bases, with 11 bases between. Germline-derived CDR1 and CDR2 are SGHTA and FQGTGA. This CDR3 comprises 13 residues. The CDR3 region has the DNA TGTGCCAGCAGCCTAGAGGGCGGCTACGAGCAGTACTTC. Its protein is CASSLEGGYEQYF.

The chain couples TRBV7-2 to TRBJ1-2; 8 nucleotides line up with TRBD1. CDR1 SGHTA and CDR2 FQGNSA come from the germline V gene. This CDR3 has 15 residues. V trimming: 3 bases; J trimming: 4 bases; junction bases outside the gene matches: 7. CDR3 DNA sequence: TGTGCCAGCAGCTTCGGGGACAGGCCCATCTATGGCTACACCTTC. This encodes CASSFGDRPIYGYTF. Complete variable domain (other parts from reference TRBV7-2 and TRBJ1-2): GAGVSQSPSNKVTEKGKDVELRCDPISGHTALYWYRQSLGQGLEFLIYFQGNSAPDKSGLPSDRFSAERTGGSVSTLTIQRTQQEDSAVYLCASSFGDRPIYGYTFGSGTRLTVV.

The chain recombines TRBV5-1 with TRBJ2-2; the D is unclear. The CDR3 loop spans 17 amino acids. The V end lost 0 bases, the J end lost 5 bases, and 17 bases lay between the germline ends. CDR1 is SGHRS, CDR2 YFSETQ, per germline. The CDR3 region is CASSLGGTTLFTGELFF. The CDR3 nucleotides are TGCGCCAGCAGCTTGGGTGGAACGACACTCTTTACCGGGGAGCTGTTTTTT. The full variable domain, in which reference TRBV5-1 and TRBJ2-2 provide the parts outside the CDR3, is KAGVTQTPRYLIKTRGQQVTLSCSPISGHRSVSWYQQTPGQGLQFLFEYFSETQRNKGNFPGRFSGRQFSNSRSEMNVSTLELGDSALYLCASSLGGTTLFTGELFFGEGSRLTVL.

The chain recombines TRBV28 with TRBJ1-4; TRBD1 matches at 10 bases. The CDR3 length is 13 residues. V dropped 7 bases and J dropped 5; count of bases not matched to a gene: 1. CDR1 is MDHEN, CDR2 SYDVKM, per germline. The CDR3 sequence: CASTGQGNEKLFF. DNA of the CDR3: TGTGCCAGCACGGGACAGGGGAATGAAAAACTGTTTTTT.

This clone appeared a single time. The chain joins TRBV5-1 to TRBJ2-2; D gene ambiguous. Germline loops: CDR1 SGHRS, CDR2 YFSETQ. The CDR3 has 14 amino acids. V lost 0 bases to trimming and J lost 2 bases, with 5 bases between them. CDR3 nucleotide sequence: TGCGCCAGCAGCTTGGATCTAAACACCGGGGAGCTGTTTTTT. Protein product: CASSLDLNTGELFF.

This clone was counted between two and nine times. This chain connects TRBV27 to TRBJ2-4, with D possibly TRBD1 on 6 matching bases. This CDR3 is 15 amino acids long. V was pared by 6 bases and J by 0 bases, with 12 bases between. The germline V gene has CDR1 MNHEY and CDR2 SMNVEV (reference sequence). CDR3 DNA sequence: TGTGCCAGCAGCTTTACAGGGTTAGCCAAAAACATTCAGTACTTC. The encoded protein is CASSFTGLAKNIQYF.